A single sample gave rise to the 32 T cell receptor beta chains below, sequenced in a study of blood T cell repertoires in COVID-19. Here immunoSEQ multiplex PCR was the method, and the copy in TCRdb shows in-frame clones only, minus some. Of 150,000 to 200,000 clones listed, approximately 80% are singletons. Sequenced input: PBMCs or T cells enriched from blood (not recorded which). The receptors were sampled from a man aged 45-60 years who had recovered from COVID-19.

The chain couples TRBV27 to TRBJ1-2; 8 bases match TRBD1. J gave up 8 bases and V 6 bases, and 5 bases lay outside the gene matches. Germline assignment: CDR1 MNHEY and CDR2 SMNVEV (reference sequence). The CDR3 has 12 residues. DNA for the CDR3: TGTGCCAGCAGGACAGGGGTTAAGGGCTACACCTTC. Translated, it gives CASRTGVKGYTF.

The chain has TRBV4-1 and TRBJ1-5; TRBD1 agrees at 8 bases. The germline gives CDR1 MGHRA, CDR2 YSYEKL. The V and J ends lost 2 bases and 1 base, in that order; junction bases with no gene match: 4. The CDR3 runs 16 residues. Written as DNA, the CDR3 is TGCGCCAGCAGCCAAACCGGGACAGGAAGCAATCAGCCCCAGCATTTT. This sequence encodes CASSQTGTGSNQPQHF.

The chain carries TRBV6-6 and TRBJ1-1, with D unclear. Trimming removed 6 bases from V and 0 bases from J, with 5 bases in between. Germline CDR1 MNHNY, CDR2 SVGAGI (reference sequence). This CDR3 contains 12 residues. CDR3 sequence reads: CASRSMNTEAFF. For the CDR3, the DNA is TGTGCCAGCAGAAGCATGAACACTGAAGCTTTCTTT.

This clone was found once. This chain joins TRBV5-4 and TRBJ1-2; TRBD1 aligns across 7 bases. The CDR3 has 14 residues. Losses at the gene ends were 2 bases for V and 6 bases for J; bases not matched to a gene: 7. Germline CDR1 and CDR2: SGHNT and YYREEE (reference sequence). The CDR3 DNA sequence: TGTGCCAGCAGCTTTGGAGGGGGCCTGAATGGCTACACCTTC. Residues: CASSFGGGLNGYTF.

The chain is built from TRBV4-1 and TRBJ2-4; no definite D call. The germline V gene has CDR1 MGHRA and CDR2 YSYEKL. The V and J ends lost 0 bases and 5 bases respectively, with 8 bases between them. There are 14 residues in the CDR3. The chain's CDR3 is CASSQDQVQNIQYF. The CDR3 nucleotides are TGCGCCAGCAGCCAAGATCAGGTGCAAAACATTCAGTACTTC.

The chain carries TRBV4-3 and TRBJ1-2; 7 bases match TRBD1. Germline CDR1 and CDR2: LGHNA and YSLEER. V lost 0 bases and J lost 3; bases outside the gene matches: 4. The CDR3 has 15 amino acids. The CDR3 loop is CASSQDRTGYYGYTF. CDR3 bases: TGCGCCAGCAGCCAAGATCGGACAGGCTACTATGGCTACACCTTC.

This chain uses TRBV7-2 with TRBJ1-6; D may be TRBD1 (5 bases). This CDR3 spans 14 amino acids. Germline CDR1 and CDR2: SGHTA and FQGNSA. Trimming took off 0 bases at V and 5 bases at J, with 5 bases between the two ends. The CDR3 DNA follows: TGTGCCAGCAGCTTAGCCAGGGATAATTCACCCCTCCACTTT. This gives the protein CASSLARDNSPLHF.

The chain is built from TRBV5-5 and TRBJ1-2; D is unclear. Germline CDR1 reads SGHKS; CDR2 reads YYEKEE (reference sequence). This CDR3 comprises 12 residues. V dropped 1 base and J dropped 8 bases, with 9 bases sitting between them. The CDR3 here is CASSLILSGYTF. CDR3 sequence (DNA): TGTGCCAGCAGCTTGATACTAAGCGGCTACACCTTC.

V and J are TRBV7-3 and TRBJ2-7; D uncertain. Germline V gene sequence: CDR1 SGHTA, CDR2 FQGTGA. V was shortened by 0 bases and J by 2 bases, with 14 bases between the two germline ends. The CDR3 runs 16 residues. CDR3 region: CASSLTQVRKAYEQYF. CDR3 nucleotides: TGTGCCAGCAGCTTAACGCAGGTCAGAAAAGCCTACGAGCAGTACTTC.

This clone was counted a few times. The chain recombines TRBV5-1 with TRBJ1-6; D is unresolved. The CDR3 extends over 18 amino acids. CDR1 SGHRS and CDR2 YFSETQ come from the germline V gene. Trimming shortened V by 4 bases and J by 10 bases, and 27 bases separated the two germline ends. The CDR3 region has the DNA TGCGCCAGCAGCCGTTTGGCACACGAAACCACAGCCCGCTCACCCCTCCACTTT. It encodes CASSRLAHETTARSPLHF. The full variable domain, rest sourced from reference TRBV5-1 and TRBJ1-6, is KAGVTQTPRYLIKTRGQQVTLSCSPISGHRSVSWYQQTPGQGLQFLFEYFSETQRNKGNFPGRFSGRQFSNSRSEMNVSTLELGDSALYLCASSRLAHETTARSPLHFGNGTRLTVT.

The chain couples TRBV11-1 to TRBJ2-7; D is undetermined. The length of the CDR3 is 14 residues. Trimming left V 3 bases short and J 0 bases short, with 9 bases between. Germline CDR1 is SGHAT and CDR2 is FQDESV (reference sequence). The CDR3 protein is CASSLQAASYEQYF. The CDR3 nucleotides read TGTGCCAGCAGCTTGCAGGCAGCCTCCTACGAGCAGTACTTC.

This clone was observed many times. Other DNA sequences in the sample encode the same CDR3. The V call is TRBV19, the J call TRBJ1-1; 7 positions match TRBD1. V lost 3 bases and J lost 6; bases outside the gene matches: 7. The germline CDR1 and CDR2 sequences are LNHDA and SQIVND (reference sequence). The CDR3 is 14 amino acids. CDR3 coding DNA: TGTGCCAGTAGTATGGTTGGAGGGGGCTCTGAAGCTTTCTTT. Residues: CASSMVGGGSEAFF.

The chain has TRBV10-3 and TRBJ1-2, with 9 bases lining up with TRBD1. Germline V gives CDR1 ENHRY, CDR2 SYGVKD. The CDR3 length is 14 residues. V trimming: 11 bases; J trimming: 6 bases; junction bases outside the gene matches: 13. CDR3 DNA sequence: TGTGCCGCCCTTACAGGGGGCCGTACTAATGGCTACACCTTC. This sequence encodes CAALTGGRTNGYTF.

CDR3 sequence reads: CASSHPGTGFAFF. The CDR3 DNA follows: TGTGCCAGCAGTCACCCCGGGACAGGGTTCGCTTTCTTT. The chain recombines TRBV6-5 with TRBJ1-1, with TRBD1 matching over 9 bases. The CDR3 extends over 13 amino acids. J lost 11 bases, V lost 5 bases, and 9 bases had no gene match. CDR1 and CDR2 (germline): MNHEY, SVGAGI.

The genes are TRBV9 and TRBJ1-2; 9 nucleotides align to TRBD1. Looked up from germline, CDR1 is SGDLS and CDR2 is YYNGEE. Germline trimming cut 0 bases from V and 8 bases from J; bases unmatched to any gene: 5. This CDR3 spans 14 amino acids. The CDR3 sequence is CASSVVGTGRGYTF. The CDR3 DNA sequence: TGTGCCAGCAGCGTAGTAGGGACAGGGCGCGGCTACACCTTC. Full variable domain (missing parts from reference TRBV9 and TRBJ1-2): DSGVTQTPKHLITATGQRVTLRCSPRSGDLSVYWYQQSLDQGLQFLIQYYNGEERAKGNILERFSAQQFPDLHSELNLSSLELGDSALYFCASSVVGTGRGYTFGSGTRLTVV.

CDR3 protein: CASSYGAGLSTDTQYF. The CDR3 DNA sequence: TGTGCCAGCAGTTACGGTGCGGGTCTGAGCACAGATACGCAGTATTTT. V usage is TRBV6-5 and J usage is TRBJ2-3; TRBD2 might be the D (5 bases). There are 16 residues in the CDR3. Germline assignment: CDR1 MNHEY and CDR2 SVGAGI. V lost 2 bases, J lost 0 bases, and 12 bases lay in between.

The chain links TRBV19 to TRBJ1-1; no firm D call. This CDR3 contains 14 residues. The V and J ends lost 1 base and 2 bases respectively, with 8 bases between them. CDR1 and CDR2 from the germline V gene are LNHDA and SQIVND (reference sequence). CDR3: CASSIAGFNTEAFF. The CDR3 DNA reads as TGTGCCAGTAGTATAGCGGGGTTCAACACTGAAGCTTTCTTT.

This chain links TRBV4-3 with TRBJ2-3; TRBD2 matches at 10 bases. The V gene end was trimmed by 4 bases and the J gene end by 7 bases; junction bases not matched to a gene: 5. Germline CDR1 LGHNA, CDR2 YSLEER. This CDR3 contains 14 residues. CDR3 DNA: TGCGCCAGCAGCCGTAGCGGGGGGCCGTATACGCAGTATTTT. The encoded protein is CASSRSGGPYTQYF.

V usage is TRBV7-9 and J usage is TRBJ2-7; 7 bases map to TRBD1. This CDR3 has 14 residues. V lost 1 base, J lost 3 bases, and 3 bases stayed unmatched. The germline gives CDR1 SEHNR, CDR2 FQNEAQ (reference sequence). The chain's CDR3 is CASSLVDRDYEQYF. In nucleotides, the CDR3 is TGTGCCAGCAGCTTAGTAGACAGGGACTACGAGCAGTACTTC.

The V gene is TRBV28, the J gene TRBJ1-2; tentatively, D is TRBD1 (5 bases). The CDR3 totals 14 residues. With 3 bases removed from V and 4 bases from J, the gap between germline ends came to 12 bases. From germline, CDR1 is MDHEN and CDR2 SYDVKM. The DNA for the CDR3 is TGTGCCAGCAGTTTGGGGCAGGGATCCTATGGCTACACCTTC. Translated, it gives CASSLGQGSYGYTF.

This chain links TRBV7-2 with TRBJ1-4; D is unclear. Looked up from germline, CDR1 is SGHTA and CDR2 is FQGNSA. The CDR3 totals 13 residues. The ends were cut back, 1 base at V and 8 bases at J, with 8 bases in the middle. Here the CDR3 DNA reads TGTGCCAGCAGCTTAGGATTAGCGGAAAAACTGTTTTTT. Its protein product is CASSLGLAEKLFF.

The V and J genes are TRBV11-1 and TRBJ1-1; no clear D. The germline V gene encodes CDR1 SGHAT and CDR2 FQDESV (reference sequence). The CDR3 extends over 14 amino acids. V lost 5 bases, J lost 6 bases, and 16 bases lay in between. CDR3 loop: CASSPPPPPAEAFF. The CDR3 coding sequence is TGTGCCAGCAGCCCCCCACCCCCGCCAGCTGAAGCTTTCTTT.

V and J are TRBV5-4 and TRBJ2-3, with D perhaps TRBD1 (6 bases). This CDR3 spans 15 amino acids. Trimming left V 3 bases short and J 2 bases short, with 13 bases between. The V gene's germline CDR1 is SGHNT and CDR2 YYREEE (reference sequence). Written as DNA, the CDR3 is TGTGCCAGCAGCTACGGCAGGGGATTCACAGATACGCAGTATTTT. Amino acid sequence: CASSYGRGFTDTQYF. Supplemented by reference TRBV5-4 and TRBJ2-3, the full variable domain reads ETGVTQSPTHLIKTRGQQVTLRCSSQSGHNTVSWYQQALGQGPQFIFQYYREEENGRGNFPPRFSGLQFPNYSSELNVNALELDDSALYLCASSYGRGFTDTQYFGPGTRLTVL.

This clone has only a few counts. This sequence joins TRBV7-2 and TRBJ1-4; no reliable D call. Germline V CDR1 and CDR2: SGHTA, FQGNSA. This CDR3 has 15 amino acids. V was clipped by 1 base and J by 3 bases, with 9 bases between them. The CDR3 loop is CASSLGGLSNEKLFF. In DNA form, the CDR3 reads TGTGCCAGCAGCTTAGGAGGCCTATCTAATGAAAAACTGTTTTTT.

The V gene is TRBV18, the J gene TRBJ2-7; 10 bases line up with TRBD1. Germline lookup yields CDR1 KGHSH and CDR2 LQKENI. With 0 bases clipped from V and 7 bases from J, the junction kept 15 bases outside the gene matches. This CDR3 has 18 residues. The CDR3 sequence: CASSPPVVGQGYQSEQYF. The CDR3 coding sequence is TGTGCCAGCTCACCACCGGTGGTGGGACAGGGGTACCAATCGGAGCAGTACTTC.

The chain carries TRBV10-3 and TRBJ1-3; TRBD1 aligns across 7 bases. V shed 11 bases and J 4 bases; nucleotides not matched to a gene: 8. Germline V gives CDR1 ENHRY, CDR2 SYGVKD. The CDR3 length is 13 residues. This CDR3 reads CAATGNAGNTIYF. The CDR3 DNA reads as TGTGCCGCGACAGGGAATGCAGGAAACACCATATATTTT.

For this clone: Other DNA sequences in this sample translate to the same CDR3. The J gene is TRBJ1-2, the V gene TRBV18; TRBD1 matches at 7 bases. Germline trimming cut 3 bases from V and 2 bases from J; bases unmatched to any gene: 0. This CDR3 is 13 amino acids long. The germline CDR1 and CDR2 sequences are KGHSH and LQKENI. This CDR3 is CASSPGQNYGYTF. CDR3 DNA sequence: TGTGCCAGCTCACCGGGACAGAACTATGGCTACACCTTC. Looking up the rest from reference TRBV18 and TRBJ1-2 gives the full variable domain: NAGVMQNPRHLVRRRGQEARLRCSPMKGHSHVYWYRQLPEEGLKFMVYLQKENIIDESGMPKERFSAEFPKEGPSILRIQQVVRGDSAAYFCASSPGQNYGYTFGSGTRLTVV.

The chain couples TRBV27 to TRBJ1-2, with D uncertain. This CDR3 has 15 residues. From germline, CDR1 is MNHEY and CDR2 SMNVEV (reference sequence). V gave up 5 bases and J gave up 0 bases, with 13 bases separating them. CDR3 sequence reads: CASSPHTVTNYGYTF. CDR3 DNA sequence: TGTGCCAGCAGTCCGCACACAGTCACTAACTATGGCTACACCTTC.

The rearrangement links TRBV11-2 to TRBJ2-7; TRBD1 aligns across 7 bases. The ends lost 5 bases at V and 3 bases at J; junction bases unmatched: 4. CDR3 length: 13 residues. CDR1 and CDR2 (germline): SGHAT, FQNNGV. CDR3 coding DNA: TGTGCCAGCAGCCATAGGGACAGCTACGAGCAGTACTTC. The encoded protein is CASSHRDSYEQYF.

The V gene is TRBV18, the J gene TRBJ1-4, with D unresolved. The CDR3 sequence is 13 residues long. The V gene's germline CDR1 is KGHSH and CDR2 LQKENI. V lost 3 bases and J 8 bases, leaving 10 bases between the germline ends. The CDR3 DNA sequence: TGTGCCAGCTCACCCGGCCGGAGCGAAAAACTGTTTTTT. Its translation: CASSPGRSEKLFF.

This chain connects TRBV6-5 to TRBJ1-1; possibly TRBD1 for D (5 bases). V was trimmed by 6 bases and J by 1 base, leaving 9 bases between them. CDR1 is MNHEY and CDR2 is SVGAGI in the germline V gene. This CDR3 is 13 amino acids long. CDR3 nucleotides: TGTGCCAGCAGCAGAACAGGGAACACTGAAGCTTTCTTT. This sequence encodes CASSRTGNTEAFF.

The chain recombines TRBV3-1 (or the pseudogene TRBV3-2) with TRBJ1-3; no clear D. Trimming took off 0 bases at V and 4 bases at J, with 7 bases between the two ends. The germline CDR1 and CDR2 sequences are LGHDT and YNNKEL (reference sequence). There are 14 residues in the CDR3. CDR3 loop: CASSQDLAGNTIYF. DNA for the CDR3: TGTGCCAGCAGCCAAGATCTGGCCGGAAACACCATATATTTT.